The T cell receptor (beta chain) described here comes from a study of blood T cell repertoires in COVID-19. Turning to the study itself: Donors in the United States, Italy and Spain gave samples during acute or convalescent COVID-19. T cells, B-cell-depleted T cells, or PBMCs provided the cDNA or gDNA that served as material.

Participant age was roughly 18 to 89 years, and participants resided in fewer than 30 US areas. Participant-given clinical history determined each cohort assignment. Germline assignment: CDR1 SGHDN and CDR2 FVKESK. V lost 0 bases and J 6 bases, leaving 15 bases between the germline ends. The CDR3 totals 16 residues. Some clones are missing from TCRdb's copy, which holds only in-frame ones; the method was immunoSEQ multiplex PCR. The data contain a few hundred thousand clones, 88% of them singletons. V gene TRBV14 combines with J gene TRBJ1-3; the D gene is possibly TRBD1 (6 bases). Sequenced: PBMCs or T cells enriched from blood (not recorded which). This clonotype originated in a woman aged 25 to 39 who had recovered from COVID-19. The CDR3 nucleotides read TGTGCCAGCAGCCAAGATGGGGGGGCCCTCCTAAACACCATATATTTT. As protein: CASSQDGGALLNTIYF.